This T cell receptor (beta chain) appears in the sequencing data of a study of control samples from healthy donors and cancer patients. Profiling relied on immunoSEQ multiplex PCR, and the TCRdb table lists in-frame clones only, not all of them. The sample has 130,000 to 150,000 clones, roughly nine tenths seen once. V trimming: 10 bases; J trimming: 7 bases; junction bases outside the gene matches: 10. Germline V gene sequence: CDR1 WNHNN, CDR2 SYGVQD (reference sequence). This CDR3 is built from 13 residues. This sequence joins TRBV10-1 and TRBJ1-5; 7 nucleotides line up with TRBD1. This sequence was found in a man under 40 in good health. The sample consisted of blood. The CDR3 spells CATFQGGVQPQHF. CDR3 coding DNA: TGCGCCACCTTCCAAGGGGGCGTCCAGCCCCAGCATTTT.